The 16 T cell receptor beta chains below all came from one sample that was sequenced in a study of a mutant IDH1 vaccine in newly diagnosed glioma. Documented time point: week 11, during vaccination. Vaccination comprised doses that each held 300 ug of mutant IDH1 20-mer peptide, plus topical imiquimod. TCRdb's copy holds only in-frame clones and misses some; the assay was immunoSEQ multiplex PCR. The data show around 33,000 clones, around 91% seen once. These receptors lack a known antigen. Sequencing was performed on PBMCs, taken from a glioma patient whose treatment included an IDH1 peptide vaccine. The receptors were gathered from a man younger than 35 with glioma.

The CDR3 is CASSYGVGTQYF. In DNA form, the CDR3 reads TGTGCCAGCAGTTACGGGGTGGGGACCCAGTACTTC. The V and J genes are TRBV6-6 and TRBJ2-5; no firm D call. Trimming took 2 bases from V and 7 from J, leaving 8 bases between them. CDR3 size: 12 residues. Germline CDR1 reads MNHNY; CDR2 reads SVGAGI (reference sequence).

The chain employs TRBV1 and TRBJ1-2. TRBV1 is a pseudogene segment. This CDR3 has 15 residues. The CDR3 sequence is CTSSQDGGENYGYTF. The CDR3 DNA is TGCACCAGCAGCCAAGATGGGGGGGAGAACTATGGCTACACCTTC.

The J gene is TRBJ1-4, the V gene TRBV7-9; perhaps TRBD1 as D (5 bases). Per the germline V gene, CDR1 is SEHNR and CDR2 is FQNEAQ (reference sequence). V gave up 2 bases and J gave up 6 bases, with 16 bases separating them. The CDR3 has 16 amino acids. The CDR3 bases are TGTGCCAGCAGCTTACCGAGGGGCGGTAGTGATGAAAAACTGTTTTTT. As protein: CASSLPRGGSDEKLFF.

The gene calls are TRBV28 and TRBJ1-1; tentative D call: TRBD1 (5 bases). This CDR3 region has 12 residues. Trimming removed 6 bases at V and 10 bases at J, with 15 bases between. From germline, CDR1 is MDHEN and CDR2 SYDVKM. The CDR3 DNA is TGTGCCAGCAGCATATCCGGGGGAGCAGCTTTCTTT. This sequence encodes CASSISGGAAFF.

The J gene is TRBJ1-2, the V gene TRBV5-6; maybe TRBD1 (5 bases). The V gene's germline CDR1 is SGHDT and CDR2 YYEEEE. CDR3 size: 16 residues. Deletions cut 4 bases from V and 5 bases from J, with 21 bases between. The CDR3 is CASSRAGGRADYGYTF. DNA of the CDR3: TGTGCCAGCAGCCGAGCGGGTGGCAGGGCGGATTATGGCTACACCTTC.

This chain uses TRBV28 with TRBJ1-2; TRBD1 aligns across 9 bases. Germline assignment: CDR1 MDHEN and CDR2 SYDVKM. CDR3 size: 16 residues. With V trimmed by 3 bases and J by 7 bases, 12 bases remained unmatched. The CDR3 loop is CASSFGRWGQGVGYTF. Written as DNA, the CDR3 is TGTGCCAGCAGTTTTGGGCGTTGGGGACAGGGTGTTGGCTACACCTTC.

The genes are TRBV30 and TRBJ1-4; 8 bases map to TRBD1. CDR1 is GTSNPN and CDR2 is SVGIG in the germline V gene (reference sequence). There are 15 residues in the CDR3. J was trimmed by 6 bases and V by 3 bases; bases with no gene match: 9. The CDR3 nucleotides are TGTGCCTGGAGCGCACACAGGGGGAGAGATGAAAAACTGTTTTTT. This gives the protein CAWSAHRGRDEKLFF.

This rearrangement joins TRBV30 to TRBJ1-2; D unresolved. The CDR3 contains 14 residues. Trimming cost V 2 bases and J 0 bases, with 10 bases left between them. Germline assignment: CDR1 GTSNPN and CDR2 SVGIG (reference sequence). The CDR3 loop is CAWSITSTNYGYTF. CDR3 in DNA: TGTGCCTGGAGTATAACAAGCACTAACTATGGCTACACCTTC.

The chain has TRBV10-3 and TRBJ1-5; D is unclear. The ends were cut back, 5 bases at V and 5 bases at J, with 10 bases in the middle. CDR1 ENHRY and CDR2 SYGVKD come from the germline V gene. This CDR3 is 13 amino acids long. The CDR3, as DNA: TGTGCCATCAGTTTGGGGTCGGATCAGCCCCAGCATTTT. It encodes CAISLGSDQPQHF.

About this clone itself: A read error may account for a junction end that differs from germline. The V and J genes are TRBV29-1 and TRBJ2-1; D tentatively reads TRBD1 or TRBD2 (6 bases each). The germline CDR1 and CDR2 sequences are SQVTM and ANQGSEA. CDR3 size: 16 residues. The CDR3 spells CSATLRGPYGYDEQFF. The CDR3 region has the DNA TGCAGCGCCACACTACGGGGGCCCTACGGCTACGATGAGCAGTTCTTC.

Turning to this clone: The same CDR3 arises from other DNA sequences in this sample as well. The chain combines TRBV18 with TRBJ1-1; D is uncertain. CDR1 is KGHSH, CDR2 LQKENI, per germline. This CDR3 has 13 amino acids. Trimming stripped 3 bases from V and 1 base from J, with 6 bases between. DNA for the CDR3: TGTGCCAGCTCACCTCCAGGGAACACTGAAGCTTTCTTT. This gives the protein CASSPPGNTEAFF. Based on the CDR3 plus reference TRBV18 and TRBJ1-1, the full variable domain is NAGVMQNPRHLVRRRGQEARLRCSPMKGHSHVYWYRQLPEEGLKFMVYLQKENIIDESGMPKERFSAEFPKEGPSILRIQQVVRGDSAAYFCASSPPGNTEAFFGQGTRLTVV.

The chain couples TRBV19 to TRBJ1-5; 7 bases are a match to TRBD1. The CDR3 totals 14 residues. Germline CDR1 reads LNHDA; CDR2 reads SQIVND (reference sequence). The V and J ends lost 6 bases and 0 bases, in that order; junction bases with no gene match: 2. The CDR3 region is CASSGTVSNQPQHF. Here the CDR3 DNA reads TGTGCCAGTAGCGGGACAGTTAGCAATCAGCCCCAGCATTTT.

The rearrangement links TRBV13 to TRBJ2-3; a possible D gene is TRBD2 (5 bases). The CDR3 spans 13 residues. Germline V gives CDR1 PRHDT, CDR2 FYEKMQ (reference sequence). The V end was cut by 4 bases, the J end by 0 bases, with 5 bases between. This chain's CDR3 is CASSSGSTDTQYF. Written as DNA, the CDR3 is TGTGCCAGCAGCTCGGGAAGCACAGATACGCAGTATTTT. The full variable domain, in which reference TRBV13 and TRBJ2-3 provide the parts outside the CDR3, is AAGVIQSPRHLIKEKRETATLKCYPIPRHDTVYWYQQGPGQDPQFLISFYEKMQSDKGSIPDRFSAQQFSDYHSELNMSSLELGDSALYFCASSSGSTDTQYFGPGTRLTVL.

The chain combines TRBV27 with TRBJ2-6; D unresolved. Trimming pared 3 bases from V and 0 bases from J, leaving 3 bases between. The germline gives CDR1 MNHEY, CDR2 SMNVEV (reference sequence). This CDR3 comprises 14 residues. CDR3 bases: TGTGCCAGCAGTTTTGCCTCTGGGGCCAACGTCCTGACTTTC. The encoded protein is CASSFASGANVLTF.

The gene calls are TRBV28 and TRBJ2-1, with TRBD2 identical over 11 bases. V shed 6 bases and J 3 bases; nucleotides not matched to a gene: 4. This CDR3 region has 15 residues. CDR1 MDHEN and CDR2 SYDVKM come from the germline V gene. CDR3: CASRPGTSGYNEQFF. For the CDR3, the DNA is TGTGCCAGCAGGCCCGGGACTAGCGGCTACAATGAGCAGTTCTTC.

The V and J genes are TRBV11-3 and TRBJ2-5, with 8 bases matching TRBD1. Germline-derived CDR1 and CDR2 are SGHNT and YENEEA. The CDR3 extends over 16 amino acids. Unmatched junction bases numbered 12, after V lost 4 bases and J lost 5 bases. CDR3 amino acids: CASSYGQGSGGETQYF. DNA for the CDR3: TGTGCCAGCAGCTACGGACAGGGCTCAGGAGGGGAGACCCAGTACTTC.